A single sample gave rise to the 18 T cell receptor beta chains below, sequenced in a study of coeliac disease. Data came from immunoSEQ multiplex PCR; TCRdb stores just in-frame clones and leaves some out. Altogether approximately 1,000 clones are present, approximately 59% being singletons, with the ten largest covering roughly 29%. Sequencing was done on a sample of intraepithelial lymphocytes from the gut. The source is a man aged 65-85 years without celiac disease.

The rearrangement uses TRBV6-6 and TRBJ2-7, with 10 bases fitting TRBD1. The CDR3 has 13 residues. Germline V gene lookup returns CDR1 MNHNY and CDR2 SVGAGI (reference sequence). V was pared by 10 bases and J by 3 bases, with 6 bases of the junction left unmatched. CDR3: CATRRTGGYEQYF. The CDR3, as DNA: TGTGCCACCAGACGGACAGGGGGCTACGAGCAGTACTTC.

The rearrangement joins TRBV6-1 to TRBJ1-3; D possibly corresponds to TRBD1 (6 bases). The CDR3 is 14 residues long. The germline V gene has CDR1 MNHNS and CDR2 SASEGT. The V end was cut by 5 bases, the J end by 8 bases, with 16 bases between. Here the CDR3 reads CASSFIGQSDTIYF. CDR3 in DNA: TGTGCCAGCAGTTTTATCGGACAGTCAGACACCATATATTTT.

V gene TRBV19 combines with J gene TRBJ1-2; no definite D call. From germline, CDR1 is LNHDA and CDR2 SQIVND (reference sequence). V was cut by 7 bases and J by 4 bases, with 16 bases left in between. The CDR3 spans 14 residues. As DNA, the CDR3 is TGTGCCAGTACCCAAGACCGGGGTCCCTATGGCTACACCTTC. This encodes CASTQDRGPYGYTF.

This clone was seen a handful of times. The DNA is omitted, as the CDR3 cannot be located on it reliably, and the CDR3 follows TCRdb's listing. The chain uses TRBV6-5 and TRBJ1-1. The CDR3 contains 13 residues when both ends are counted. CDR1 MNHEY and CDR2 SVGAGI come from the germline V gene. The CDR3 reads CASSSSDLVEAFF.

The CDR3: CASSPRAGGLVEQYF. The CDR3 DNA reads as TGTGCCAGCAGCCCGCGAGCGGGGGGGTTGGTCGAGCAGTACTTC. This chain links TRBV5-4 with TRBJ2-7, with 10 bases identical to TRBD2. In germline, CDR1 is SGHNT, CDR2 YYREEE (reference sequence). This CDR3 comprises 15 residues. V was clipped by 4 bases and J by 6 bases; unmatched bases: 10.

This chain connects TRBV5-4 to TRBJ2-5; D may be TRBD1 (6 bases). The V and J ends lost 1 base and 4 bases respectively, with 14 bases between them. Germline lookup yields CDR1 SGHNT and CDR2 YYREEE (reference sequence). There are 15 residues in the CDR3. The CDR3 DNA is TGTGCCAGCAGCTTGTTCAGGGACAAAGCAGAGACCCAGTACTTC. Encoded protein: CASSLFRDKAETQYF. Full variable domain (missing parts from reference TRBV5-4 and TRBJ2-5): ETGVTQSPTHLIKTRGQQVTLRCSSQSGHNTVSWYQQALGQGPQFIFQYYREEENGRGNFPPRFSGLQFPNYSSELNVNALELDDSALYLCASSLFRDKAETQYFGPGTRLLVL.

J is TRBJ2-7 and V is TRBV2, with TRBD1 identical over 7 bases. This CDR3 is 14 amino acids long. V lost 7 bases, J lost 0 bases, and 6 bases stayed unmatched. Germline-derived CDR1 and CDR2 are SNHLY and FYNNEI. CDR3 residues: CASKAQGLSYEQYF. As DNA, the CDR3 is TGTGCCAGCAAGGCACAGGGGCTCTCCTACGAGCAGTACTTC.

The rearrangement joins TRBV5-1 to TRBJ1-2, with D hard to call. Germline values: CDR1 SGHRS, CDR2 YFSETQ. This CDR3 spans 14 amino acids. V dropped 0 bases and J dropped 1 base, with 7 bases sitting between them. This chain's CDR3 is CASSLVPDNYGYTF. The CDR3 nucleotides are TGCGCCAGCAGCTTGGTACCAGATAACTATGGCTACACCTTC.

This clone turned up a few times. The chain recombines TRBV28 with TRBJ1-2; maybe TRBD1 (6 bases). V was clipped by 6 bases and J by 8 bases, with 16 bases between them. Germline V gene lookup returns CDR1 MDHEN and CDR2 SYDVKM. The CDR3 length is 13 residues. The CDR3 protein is CASSSRGAQGYTF. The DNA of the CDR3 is TGTGCCAGCAGCTCTCGGGGGGCCCAGGGCTACACCTTC.

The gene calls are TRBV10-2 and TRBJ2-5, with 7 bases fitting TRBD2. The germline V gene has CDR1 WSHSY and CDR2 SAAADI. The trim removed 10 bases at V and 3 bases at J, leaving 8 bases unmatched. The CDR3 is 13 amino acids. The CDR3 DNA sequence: TGCGCCACCCGACTAGCCGGGGAAGAGACCCAGTACTTC. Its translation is CATRLAGEETQYF.

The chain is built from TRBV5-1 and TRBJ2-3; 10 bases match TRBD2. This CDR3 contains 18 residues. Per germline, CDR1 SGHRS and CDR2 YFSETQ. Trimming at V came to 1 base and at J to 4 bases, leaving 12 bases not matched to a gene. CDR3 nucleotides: TGCGCCAGCAGCTTGTTCGGTAGCGGGGGGTCCCGCCCAGATACGCAGTATTTT. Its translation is CASSLFGSGGSRPDTQYF.

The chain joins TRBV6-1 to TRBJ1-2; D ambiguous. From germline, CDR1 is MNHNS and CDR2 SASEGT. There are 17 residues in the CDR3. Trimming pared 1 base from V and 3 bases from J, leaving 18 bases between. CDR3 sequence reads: CASSEVPIRSVDYGYTF. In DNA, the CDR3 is TGTGCCAGCAGTGAAGTACCGATTCGGAGCGTCGACTATGGCTACACCTTC.

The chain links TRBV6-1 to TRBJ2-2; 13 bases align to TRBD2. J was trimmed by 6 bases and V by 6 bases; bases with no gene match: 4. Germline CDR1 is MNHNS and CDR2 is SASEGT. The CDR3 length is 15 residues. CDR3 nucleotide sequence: TGTGCCAGCAGCGGGACTAGCGGGGTGCCCGGGGAGCTGTTTTTT. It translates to CASSGTSGVPGELFF.

CDR3 sequence reads: CASSQDLAWDIQYF. CDR3 nucleotide sequence: TGCGCCAGCAGCCAAGATTTAGCGTGGGACATTCAGTACTTC. The chain has TRBV4-1 and TRBJ2-4, with D perhaps TRBD2 (5 bases). Germline V CDR1 and CDR2: MGHRA, YSYEKL. Trimming took off 0 bases at V and 8 bases at J, with 11 bases between the two ends. The CDR3 length is 14 residues.

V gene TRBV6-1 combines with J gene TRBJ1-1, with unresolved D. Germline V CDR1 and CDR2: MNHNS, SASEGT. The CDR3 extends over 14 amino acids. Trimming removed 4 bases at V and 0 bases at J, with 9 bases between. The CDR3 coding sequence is TGTGCCAGCAGTGCGAAAGCCATGAACACTGAAGCTTTCTTT. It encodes CASSAKAMNTEAFF.

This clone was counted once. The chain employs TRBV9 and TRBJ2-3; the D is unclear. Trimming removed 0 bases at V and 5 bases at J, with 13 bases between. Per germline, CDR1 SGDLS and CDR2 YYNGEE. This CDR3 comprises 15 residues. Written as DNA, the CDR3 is TGTGCCAGCAGCGTAGGGCATCAGAATGGAGATACGCAGTATTTT. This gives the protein CASSVGHQNGDTQYF.

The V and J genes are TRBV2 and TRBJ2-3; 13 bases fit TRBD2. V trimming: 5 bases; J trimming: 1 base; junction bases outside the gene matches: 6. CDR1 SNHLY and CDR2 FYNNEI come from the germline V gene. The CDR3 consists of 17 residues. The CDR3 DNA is TGTGCCAGCAGTCTCGGGACTAGCGGGGCACGCACAGATACGCAGTATTTT. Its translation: CASSLGTSGARTDTQYF.

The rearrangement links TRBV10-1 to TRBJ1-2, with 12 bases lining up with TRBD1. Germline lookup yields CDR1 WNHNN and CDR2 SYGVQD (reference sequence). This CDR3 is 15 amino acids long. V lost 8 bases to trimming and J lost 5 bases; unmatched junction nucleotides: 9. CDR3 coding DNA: TGCGCCAGCGGCCGGGACAGGGGGCGCTTGTATGGCTACACCTTC. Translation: CASGRDRGRLYGYTF.